This TCR beta chain is drawn from a study of cytomegalovirus exposure and HLA in healthy donors (dated by TCRdb to about 2017). The study in broad terms: An earlier analysis of approximately 640 of the donors reported roughly 270 Gb of sequence data and roughly 110 million unique TCR beta sequences from about 179 million T cells. An early release that covered 500 to 800 HLA-typed donors contained about 300 gigabases of sequencing data and about 93 million unique TCR sequences. Of the 300 to 400 genotyped donors, about 84% fell in the genetic ancestry cluster associated with self-reported Caucasian donors. The study was designed to test whether signatures of past pathogen exposure could be identified by cataloging public T cell receptors. The study profiled the T cell repertoires of hundreds of subjects by immunosequencing and related them to cytomegalovirus serostatus. In addition to the first cohort of approximately 650 subjects, a separate validation cohort of 120 different subjects was used. To predict cytomegalovirus infection status, the study brought together high-throughput TCR immunosequencing, statistical association of individual TCRs with disease status, and machine learning. In a later analysis, previously published TCR beta repertoires from 670 or so donors were re-analyzed and high-resolution HLA genotyping was added so that TCR occurrence patterns could be studied. Rather than using new phenotypic data, the later analysis identified candidate immune exposures from TCR beta sequences and from how often those sequences occurred across donors. In an earlier analysis of 550 to 700 of the donors, high-throughput TCR beta sequencing was used to judge whether each TCR beta V gene segment behaved as functional or pseudogenic. Donor age, sex, ethnicity and CMV serostatus were compiled alongside the repertoire data. A later genetic analysis took genome-wide SNP genotypes for about 55% of the roughly 700 donors and used that subset as a discovery cohort. All discovery cohort repertoires had been generated using a single sequencing platform. Class I and class II HLA loci were covered by the typing at four-digit resolution. The number of typed donors differed by locus: 629-630 for A, B, C, DRB1 and DQB1; approximately 520 for DQA1; 606 for DPA1; and about 450 for DPB1. Four or five DR-DQ haplotypes were handled as single units for association and clustering because linkage in the cohort was strong. Across approximately 420 genotyped donors of the cohort, an average of roughly 200,000 unique TCR beta nucleotide sequences per donor were sequenced, and approximately 17% of those sequences were non-productive. The paper's findings and limits, for the study overall: Specific HLA alleles were associated with about 17,000 TCR beta sequences at a false discovery rate of 0.05 in a later analysis. The study gave a list of under 200 TCR beta chains associated with cytomegalovirus. According to a later analysis, parvovirus B19, influenza, CMV and Epstein-Barr virus appeared linked to several top co-occurrence clusters. In a later analysis, the rate of TCR association differed among HLA loci, with DRB1 alleles having the most associated TCRs and HLA-C alleles having the fewest. Because counts were too low, roughly 17 rarely observed V segments, including chromosome 9 orphons, were left out of the earlier analysis of over 550 of the donors. Broadly in line with IMGT annotations, most TCR beta V segments showed up in productive rearrangements about 90% or about 30% of the time in an earlier analysis of roughly 590 of the donors. A later genetic analysis associated a missense DCLRE1C variant with V-gene and J-gene trimming of TCR beta chains, and an independent cohort replicated the association. A further reported finding was that TCR beta sequences accurately predicted the HLA-A and HLA-B alleles for most subjects in the first cohort. Most TCR sequences were seen in very few donors, while some public TCRs were found in many individuals. It was suggested by the authors that the approach could potentially be generalized to other disease states and immunological phenotypes. Linkage disequilibrium might explain the correlated functional status among segregating V segments, but an unknown experimental factor could not be excluded. Some IMGT-functional V segments, including TRBV6-2 and TRBV6-3, could not be distinguished by the 87-base-pair reads and were therefore excluded. A later analysis found that most CMV-associated TCR beta chains appeared HLA-restricted, with HLA associations seemingly driven largely by CMV exposure. The classifier was reported to diagnose cytomegalovirus status with high specificity and sensitivity in both the original and validation cohorts. Immune exposure information for the cohort was limited to CMV serostatus. Three of the identified cytomegalovirus-associated TCR beta chains were confirmed in vitro to be specific for cytomegalovirus antigens. A cluster of highly shared sequence variants was judged likely to be a technical artifact of the sequencing pipeline. In a later analysis, HLA-associated TCR beta chains were found to be more clonally expanded and to have lower generation probabilities than equally common non-associated chains. The presence/absence analyses assumed that sequencing depth was roughly uniform across donors, and that assumption may not be true. In a later genetic analysis, fewer N-insertions in productive TCRs were reported among donors in an Asian-associated ancestry cluster than the roughly 700-donor mean. Because HLA typing was missing for some donors at each locus, association tests included only the typed subset. In this cohort, only TCR beta chains were sequenced, and detectable features were limited by the absence of alpha or paired-chain data. Assigning TCR associations to individual alleles was difficult when HLA alleles, especially DR and DQ, strongly co-occurred.

The cohort was made up of several hundred healthy bone marrow donors. All cohort members were sampled while nominally healthy, although unrecorded immune exposures were likely present. The donor was CMV seropositive and belonged to the group of about 290 seropositive cohort members. Every donor gave a peripheral blood sample, and the peripheral blood mononuclear cells from that sample were used for TCR beta sequencing. Genomic DNA was extracted from the blood cell samples with the Qiagen DNeasy Blood Extraction Kit. To note about this clone: This receptor's antigen is unknown. Base qualities are not at hand, and no much larger clone is one base apart.

Preparation of the library involved the immunoSEQ multiplex PCR assay. For the multiplex PCR, a mixture combining 60 forward primers for TCR Vbeta segments and 13 reverse primers for TCR Jbeta segments was used. A multiplex PCR assay on genomic DNA amplified the CDR3 region of rearranged TCR beta genes. Amplified TCR beta libraries were sequenced as 87-base-pair reads on the Illumina HiSeq System. In the original analysis: In a later analysis, some 80 million unique TCR beta chains were counted across the roughly 610 repertoires, and around 10 million of these chains were shared by at least two donors. Raw reads were error-corrected and collapsed into unique sequences by a nearest-neighbor algorithm in which closely related sequences were merged to remove PCR and sequencing errors. CDR3 sequences were aligned to IMGT reference sequences to assign V, D and J gene segments. For a sequence to be retained, a match of at least six nucleotides to both a V gene segment and a J gene segment was required. A rearrangement was called productive if the CDR3 had no stop codons and remained in frame with V and J, and every other rearrangement was called non-productive. CDR3 was defined by IMGT convention, running from the second conserved V-encoded cysteine to the conserved J-encoded phenylalanine. Sequences without an unambiguous match to a single V gene segment were excluded from the earlier analysis of about 630 of the donors. An earlier analysis of several hundred of the donors called V segments functional above 56.7% productive rearrangements and segregating when the between-donor standard deviation exceeded 5%. A statistical classification framework was developed to diagnose cytomegalovirus status using the catalog of TCR beta chain sequences. In a later analysis, TCR nucleotide sequences were compared against IMGT/GENE-DB human TR gene sequences so that V and J genes could be assigned. The TCRdist pipeline was used in a later analysis to assign CDR3 sequences and most-parsimonious VDJ recombination scenarios. In a later analysis, every TCR beta chain was defined by the combination of its CDR3 amino acid sequence and its V-gene family, and reads without a unique V-gene family were dropped. To address suspected cross-contamination and a sequencing artifact, a later analysis removed approximately 590 highly shared, low-generation-probability nucleotide sequences. In a later analysis, a clonal expansion index was calculated for each public chain from normalized within-repertoire ranks of inferred template counts. In a later analysis, generation probabilities were computed with a VDJ recombination model fitted to out-of-frame rearrangements, and the resulting probabilities were checked against IGoR. In a later analysis, TCR-TCR, TCR-HLA and TCR-CMV co-occurrence was scored with hypergeometric tests, and a repertoire-size bias correction was applied to TCR pairs. To estimate false discovery rates, a later analysis permuted the HLA or CMV assignments 20 times. In a later analysis, co-occurring TCRs were grouped using DBSCAN, and TCRdist sequence similarity was added for clustering within HLA-allele-positive subsets. Co-occurrence clustering excluded repertoires with fewer than 30,000 or more than 120,000 public chains, plus five with anomalous nucleotide sharing. TCRdb obtained this table from immuneACCESS and retained in-frame rearrangements with V and J assigned. These tables miss some clones; where compared with another copy, unresolved V genes account for less than half of the shortfall, and the remainder is unexplained. V, J and clone size are those of that table, while D and trimming were read from the DNA. The sample contains 110,000 to 150,000 clones, approximately 82% of them found a single time. The ten largest clones add up to approximately 9.7% of the sample.

Based on the germline V gene, the CDR1 and CDR2 sequences are SNHLY and FYNNEI. A distance of 3 bases separates the germline ends of V and J, which lose 2 bases and 1 base respectively. Including the terminal cysteine and phenylalanine, the CDR3 comprises 13 residues. Only CDR3 DNA remains: 39 bases, in frame from the first base. This receptor was taken from a woman in her sixties in good health and CMV-seropositive. What was sequenced was PBMCs. The chain is assembled from TRBV2 and TRBJ1-3, with no confident D gene call. The DNA sequence is as follows: TGTGCCAGCAGTGAACAGTCTGGAAACACCATATATTTT. Translated, this is CASSEQSGNTIYF.